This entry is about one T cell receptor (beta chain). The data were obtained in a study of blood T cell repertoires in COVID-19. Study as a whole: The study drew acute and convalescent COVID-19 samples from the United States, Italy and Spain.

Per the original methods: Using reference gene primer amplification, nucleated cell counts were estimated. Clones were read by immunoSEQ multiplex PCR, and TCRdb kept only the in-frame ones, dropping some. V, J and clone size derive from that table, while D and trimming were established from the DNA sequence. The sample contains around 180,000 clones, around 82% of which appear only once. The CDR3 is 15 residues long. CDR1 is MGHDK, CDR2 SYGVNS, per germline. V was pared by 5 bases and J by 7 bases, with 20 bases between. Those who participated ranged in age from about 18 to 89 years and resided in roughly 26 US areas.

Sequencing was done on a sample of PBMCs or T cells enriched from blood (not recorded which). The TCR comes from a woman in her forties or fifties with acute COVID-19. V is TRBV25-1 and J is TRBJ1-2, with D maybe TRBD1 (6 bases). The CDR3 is CASSFLGGGAGGYTF. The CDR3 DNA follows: TGTGCCAGCAGTTTTCTCGGCGGGGGCGCGGGTGGCTACACCTTC.